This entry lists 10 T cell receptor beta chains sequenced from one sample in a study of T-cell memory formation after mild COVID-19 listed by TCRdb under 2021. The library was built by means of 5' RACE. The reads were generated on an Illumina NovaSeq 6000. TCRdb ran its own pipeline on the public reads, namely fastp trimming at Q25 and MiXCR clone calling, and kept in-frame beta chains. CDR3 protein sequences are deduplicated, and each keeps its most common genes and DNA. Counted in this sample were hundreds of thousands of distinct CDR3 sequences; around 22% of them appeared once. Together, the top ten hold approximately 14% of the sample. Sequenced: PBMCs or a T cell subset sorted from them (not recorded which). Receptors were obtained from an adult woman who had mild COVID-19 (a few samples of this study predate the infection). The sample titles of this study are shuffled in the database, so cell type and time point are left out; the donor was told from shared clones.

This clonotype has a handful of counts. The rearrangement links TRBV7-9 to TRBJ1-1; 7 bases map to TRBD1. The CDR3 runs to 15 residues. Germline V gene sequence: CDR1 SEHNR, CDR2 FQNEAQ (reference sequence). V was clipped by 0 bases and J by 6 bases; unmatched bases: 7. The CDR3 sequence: CASSLAGTEGAEAFF. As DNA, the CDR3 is TGTGCCAGCAGCTTAGCCGGGACAGAGGGAGCTGAAGCTTTCTTT.

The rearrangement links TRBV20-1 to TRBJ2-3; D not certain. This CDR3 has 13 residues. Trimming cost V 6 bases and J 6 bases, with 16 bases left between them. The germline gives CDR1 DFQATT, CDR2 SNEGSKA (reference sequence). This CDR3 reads CSARRVARDTQYF. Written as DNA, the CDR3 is TGCAGTGCCAGACGGGTAGCACGGGATACGCAGTATTTT.

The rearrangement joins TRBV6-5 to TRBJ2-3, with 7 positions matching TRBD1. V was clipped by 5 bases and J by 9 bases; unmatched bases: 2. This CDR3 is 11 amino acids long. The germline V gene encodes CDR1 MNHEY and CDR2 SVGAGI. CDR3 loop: CASSQGQTQYF. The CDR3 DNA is TGTGCCAGCAGTCAGGGACAGACGCAGTATTTT.

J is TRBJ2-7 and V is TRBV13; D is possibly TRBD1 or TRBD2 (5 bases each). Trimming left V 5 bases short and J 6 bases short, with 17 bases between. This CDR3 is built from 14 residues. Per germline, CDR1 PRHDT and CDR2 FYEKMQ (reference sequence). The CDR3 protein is CASSPGRRALEQYF. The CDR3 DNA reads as TGTGCCAGCAGCCCGGGACGGCGGGCACTCGAGCAGTACTTC.

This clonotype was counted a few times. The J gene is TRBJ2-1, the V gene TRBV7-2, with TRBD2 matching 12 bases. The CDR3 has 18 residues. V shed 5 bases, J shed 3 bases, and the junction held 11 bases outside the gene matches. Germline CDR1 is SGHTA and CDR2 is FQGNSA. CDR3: CASSALAGGLLRYNEQFF. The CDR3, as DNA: TGTGCCAGCAGCGCGCTAGCGGGAGGGTTATTGCGCTACAATGAGCAGTTCTTC.

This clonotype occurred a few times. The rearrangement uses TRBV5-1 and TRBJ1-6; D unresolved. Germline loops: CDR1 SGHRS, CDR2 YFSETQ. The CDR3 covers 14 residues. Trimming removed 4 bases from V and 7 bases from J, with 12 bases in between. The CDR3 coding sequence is TGCGCCAGCAGCCACGGCACGAGCAATTCACCCCTCCACTTT. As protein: CASSHGTSNSPLHF.

The CDR3 is CSVGDRGVGNTEAFF. As DNA, the CDR3 is TGCAGCGTCGGGGACAGGGGGGTAGGGAACACTGAAGCTTTCTTT. The gene calls are TRBV29-1 and TRBJ1-1, with TRBD1 matching over 11 bases. V shed 6 bases and J 1 base; nucleotides not matched to a gene: 7. The germline gives CDR1 SQVTM, CDR2 ANQGSEA. The CDR3 covers 15 residues.

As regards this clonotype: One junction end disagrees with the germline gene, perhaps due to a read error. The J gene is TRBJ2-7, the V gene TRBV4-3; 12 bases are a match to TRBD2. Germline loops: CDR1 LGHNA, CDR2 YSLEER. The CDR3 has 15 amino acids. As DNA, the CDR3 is TGCGCCAGCAGACAAGGTCTAGCGGGAGGGTACGAGCAGTACTTC. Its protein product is CASRQGLAGGYEQYF.

Written as DNA, the CDR3 is TGTGCCAGCAGTTTATCCGGGTCTTATATCACGGGGGAGACCCAGTACTTC. Protein: CASSLSGSYITGETQYF. The V gene is TRBV12-3 or TRBV12-4, the J gene TRBJ2-5; TRBD2 is a possible D gene (5 bases). The CDR3 runs 17 residues. V was trimmed by 2 bases and J by 5 bases, leaving 21 bases between them.

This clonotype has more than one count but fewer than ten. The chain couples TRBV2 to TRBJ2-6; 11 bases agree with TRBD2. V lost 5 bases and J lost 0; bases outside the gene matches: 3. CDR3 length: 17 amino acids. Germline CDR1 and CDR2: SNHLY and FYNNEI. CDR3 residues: CASSLTSGGSGANVLTF. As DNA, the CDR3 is TGTGCCAGCAGTCTAACTAGCGGGGGCTCTGGGGCCAACGTCCTGACTTTC.